The 8 T cell receptor beta chains presented below share a single source sample, sequenced in a study of regulatory T cells in long-lasting Graves disease (dated by TCRdb to the early 2020s). The label giving this sample's time point can be read as: persistent/refractory GD, antithyroid drugs over 5 years with positive TRAb. For both TCR sequencing and RNA sequencing, RNA was extracted from PBMCs in TRIzol. Library creation used multiplex PCR. TCRdb records Illumina HiSeq 4000 as the sequencer. iRepertoire HTBI primers and Arm-PCR amplification of CDR3 regions were used to construct TCR beta libraries. TCRdb redid the processing of the public reads, applying fastp at Q25 and MiXCR, and retained in-frame beta chains. A single entry per CDR3 protein holds the most common genes and DNA from its merged rows. This sample is represented by a few hundred thousand distinct CDR3 sequences; 23% of them were singletons. The ten largest clones represent approximately 25% of the sample.

The sequences come from peripheral blood mononuclear cells (PBMCs), collected when the disease was refractory, from a patient treated with antithyroid drugs. These receptors were taken from a female donor with Graves disease.

In this sample, this clonotype turned up many times. The chain links TRBV2 to TRBJ2-2; possible D gene TRBD1, 5 bases. V was clipped by 6 bases and J by 1 base, with 12 bases between them. The CDR3 contains 15 residues. The germline gives CDR1 SNHLY, CDR2 FYNNEI. The CDR3 DNA reads as TGTGCCAGCAGGGTGGTCGACAGGAACACCGGGGAGCTGTTTTTT. Translated: CASRVVDRNTGELFF. Based on the CDR3 plus reference TRBV2 and TRBJ2-2, the full variable domain is EPEVTQTPSHQVTQMGQEVILRCVPISNHLYFYWYRQILGQKVEFLVSFYNNEISEKSEIFDDQFSVERPDGSNFTLKIRSTKLEDSAMYFCASRVVDRNTGELFFGEGSRLTVL.

The chain carries TRBV5-1 and TRBJ2-7; 7 bases map to TRBD2. The CDR3 extends over 13 amino acids. Germline trimming cut 4 bases from V and 6 bases from J; bases unmatched to any gene: 7. CDR1 and CDR2 from the germline V gene are SGHRS and YFSETQ. DNA of the CDR3: TGCGCCAGCAGCCCGGGGAGGGCGGGCGAGCAGTACTTC. This translates into CASSPGRAGEQYF.

The V call is TRBV19, the J call TRBJ2-1; weak D call: TRBD2 (5 bases). V shed 0 bases and J shed 0 bases, with 12 bases lying between them. The CDR3 spans 17 residues. Germline CDR1 reads LNHDA; CDR2 reads SQIVND (reference sequence). The CDR3 DNA reads TGTGCCAGTAGTATAGATCTTGGCGGGCCCTCCTACAATGAGCAGTTCTTC. Encoded protein: CASSIDLGGPSYNEQFF.

This chain uses TRBV29-1 with TRBJ2-2; no reliable D call. There are 13 residues in the CDR3. V was clipped by 2 bases and J by 7 bases, with 11 bases between them. Germline V gene sequence: CDR1 SQVTM, CDR2 ANQGSEA. The CDR3 coding sequence is TGCAGCGTTGAATCGGGCAGGCACGGGGAGCTGTTTTTT. This codes for CSVESGRHGELFF.

This clonotype was seen a handful of times. The chain is built from TRBV27 and TRBJ1-2, with D tentatively TRBD1 (5 bases). Germline lookup yields CDR1 MNHEY and CDR2 SMNVEV (reference sequence). The V end was cut by 1 base, the J end by 0 bases, with 12 bases between. CDR3 length: 16 amino acids. The CDR3 reads CASSLFGTGANYGYTF. The CDR3 bases are TGTGCCAGCAGTTTATTTGGCACGGGGGCTAACTATGGCTACACCTTC.

The gene calls are TRBV12-3 or TRBV12-4 and TRBJ1-4; a weak D match, TRBD1 (6 bases). Trimming left V 5 bases short and J 8 bases short, with 15 bases between. CDR3 size: 14 residues. CDR3 residues: CASSPFGGREKLFF. The CDR3 bases are TGTGCCAGCAGTCCGTTCGGGGGCAGAGAAAAACTGTTTTTT.

This clonotype was recorded many times. The chain combines TRBV7-2 with TRBJ2-7; 7 bases are shared with TRBD1. Per germline, CDR1 SGHTA and CDR2 FQGNSA. V gave up 4 bases and J gave up 7 bases; unmatched junction bases: 10. The CDR3 loop spans 14 amino acids. The CDR3: CASSSPGQNLEQYF. CDR3 DNA: TGTGCCAGCAGCTCCCCGGGACAGAATTTAGAGCAGTACTTC.

This clonotype was seen a few times. This CDR3 reads CASSVGGNENIQYF. The CDR3 DNA reads as TGTGCCAGCAGCGTAGGGGGTAATGAAAACATTCAGTACTTC. V and J are TRBV9 and TRBJ2-4; D uncertain. CDR1 is SGDLS, CDR2 YYNGEE, per germline. Trimming cost V 0 bases and J 5 bases, with 9 bases left between them. The CDR3 runs 14 residues. Combining the CDR3 with reference TRBV9 and TRBJ2-4 gives the whole variable domain DSGVTQTPKHLITATGQRVTLRCSPRSGDLSVYWYQQSLDQGLQFLIQYYNGEERAKGNILERFSAQQFPDLHSELNLSSLELGDSALYFCASSVGGNENIQYFGAGTRLSVL.